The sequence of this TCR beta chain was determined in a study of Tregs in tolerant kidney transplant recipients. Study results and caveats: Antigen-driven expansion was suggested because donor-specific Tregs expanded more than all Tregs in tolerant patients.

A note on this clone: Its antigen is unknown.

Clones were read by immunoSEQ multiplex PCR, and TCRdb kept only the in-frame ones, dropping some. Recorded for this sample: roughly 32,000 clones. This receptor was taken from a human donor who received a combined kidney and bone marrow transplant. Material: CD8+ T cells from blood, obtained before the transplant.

The covered CDR3 bases are TGTGCCTGGAGGGGGGGACTTGGCTACGAG. It translates to CAWRGGLGYE. The whole CDR3 sequence is CAWRGGLGYEQYF. The rearrangement links TRBV30 to TRBJ2-7, with D possibly being TRBD2 (6 bases). The CDR3 is cut off 3 residues early in the read; its end comes from the germline J gene. The CDR3 runs 13 residues. Per germline, CDR1 GTSNPN and CDR2 SVGIG (reference sequence). The V and J ends lost 3 bases and 3 bases respectively, with 12 bases between them.